The 25 T cell receptor beta chains below come from one sample, sequenced in a study of breast tumors, draining lymph nodes, adjacent tissues. MiXCR, applied by TCRdb to the multiplex PCR reads, yields one record per CDR3 protein. Of about 140,000 distinct CDR3 sequences listed, roughly 33% are singletons. The lymph nodes were axillary draining lymph nodes from breast cancer patients. Sample: axillary lymph node tissue. These receptors all come from a female donor with breast cancer. Some clones in this sample may be carry-over from other donors' samples.

The V and J genes are TRBV4-1 and TRBJ2-1; D uncertain. V lost 5 bases, J lost 0 bases, and 8 bases lay in between. This CDR3 contains 14 residues. Germline CDR1 is MGHRA and CDR2 is YSYEKL. In DNA, the CDR3 is TGCGCCAGCAGCGGGGTTAGCTCCTACAATGAGCAGTTCTTC. The encoded protein is CASSGVSSYNEQFF.

This clonotype was observed many times. The rearrangement uses TRBV30 and TRBJ2-2; D is possibly TRBD1 or TRBD2 (5 bases each). The CDR3 is 14 amino acids. The V and J ends lost 3 bases and 4 bases respectively, with 12 bases between them. Germline V gene data show CDR1 as GTSNPN and CDR2 as SVGIG (reference sequence). The CDR3 DNA is TGTGCCTGGAGGACCGGGACGTTCACCGGGGAGCTGTTTTTT. It specifies CAWRTGTFTGELFF.

The rearrangement joins TRBV9 to TRBJ2-1, with 9 positions matching TRBD1. Germline-derived CDR1 and CDR2 are SGDLS and YYNGEE. The CDR3 is 13 amino acids. In DNA form, the CDR3 reads TGTGCTCCGGGACAGGGCTTCTACAATGAGCAGTTCTTC. It is translated as CAPGQGFYNEQFF.

This chain uses TRBV7-3 with TRBJ2-3, with 10 positions matching TRBD1. Unmatched junction bases numbered 7, after V lost 5 bases and J lost 2 bases. Germline V gene lookup returns CDR1 SGHTA and CDR2 FQGTGA. The CDR3 is 16 amino acids. CDR3 sequence reads: CASSPTGQGNTDTQYF. The DNA of the CDR3 is TGTGCCAGCAGCCCTACGGGACAGGGGAACACAGATACGCAGTATTTT.

This clonotype was counted at least ten times. The chain links TRBV20-1 to TRBJ2-3, with TRBD1 matching over 9 bases. Germline CDR1 and CDR2: DFQATT and SNEGSKA (reference sequence). This CDR3 region has 16 residues. V shed 2 bases, J shed 3 bases, and the junction held 9 bases outside the gene matches. CDR3 nucleotides: TGCAGTGCTAGAAATTTGGGGACAGGGTCAACAGATACGCAGTATTTT. The encoded protein is CSARNLGTGSTDTQYF.

On this clonotype itself: This may arise from a read error, as a much more abundant clone is one base away. The V and J genes are TRBV5-8 and TRBJ2-2; D gene unclear. The V gene lost 0 bases and the J gene lost 7 bases, with 16 bases spanning the gap. Germline V lookup: CDR1 SGHTS, CDR2 YDEGEE. This CDR3 region has 16 residues. The CDR3 bases are TGTGCCAGCAGCTTGGCCCAAACTCCTCGGCTCGGGGAGCTGTTTTTT. Protein product: CASSLAQTPRLGELFF.

This chain links TRBV2 with TRBJ1-5, with D unresolved. Germline V CDR1 and CDR2: SNHLY, FYNNEI. This CDR3 region has 13 residues. CDR3 region: CAVGGQAWQPQHF. CDR3 DNA sequence: TGTGCAGTGGGTGGGCAGGCGTGGCAGCCCCAGCATTTT.

This clonotype was seen ten or more times. This clone may be a read error of a much larger clone one base away. The chain recombines TRBV20-1 with TRBJ2-1, with D perhaps being TRBD1 or TRBD2 (5 bases each). Germline V gives CDR1 DFQATT, CDR2 SNEGSKA (reference sequence). The length of the CDR3 is 15 residues. The V end lost 6 bases, the J end lost 6 bases, and 21 bases lay between the germline ends. The CDR3 spells CSAIPKGTASNEQFF. CDR3 DNA: TGCAGTGCCATACCAAAGGGGACGGCCTCCAATGAGCAGTTCTTC.

This clonotype has a count of ten or more. V and J are TRBV18 and TRBJ1-4; possible D gene TRBD1, 5 bases. The CDR3 spans 16 residues. V lost 5 bases and J lost 5, with 18 bases in between. The germline gives CDR1 KGHSH, CDR2 LQKENI. The CDR3 reads CASSATTGALNEKLFF. The DNA of the CDR3 is TGTGCCAGCTCAGCAACTACCGGGGCCTTAAATGAAAAACTGTTTTTT.

The CDR3 here is CASRTTGRDTGELFF. CDR3 DNA sequence: TGTGCCAGCAGGACGACAGGGCGCGACACCGGGGAGCTGTTTTTT. The chain employs TRBV2 and TRBJ2-2, with 7 bases aligning to TRBD1. CDR1 and CDR2 from the germline V gene are SNHLY and FYNNEI. With V trimmed by 6 bases and J by 3 bases, 7 bases remained unmatched. This CDR3 has 15 amino acids. Looking up the rest from reference TRBV2 and TRBJ2-2 gives the full variable domain: EPEVTQTPSHQVTQMGQEVILRCVPISNHLYFYWYRQILGQKVEFLVSFYNNEISEKSEIFDDQFSVERPDGSNFTLKIRSTKLEDSAMYFCASRTTGRDTGELFFGEGSRLTVL.

This sequence joins TRBV25-1 and TRBJ2-3; 7 nucleotides agree with TRBD1. Germline values: CDR1 MGHDK, CDR2 SYGVNS. Trimming removed 1 base from V and 1 base from J; junction bases left unmatched: 2. CDR3 size: 15 residues. CDR3 in amino acids: CASSESTGGTDTQYF. The DNA of the CDR3 is TGTGCCAGCAGTGAATCAACAGGGGGCACAGATACGCAGTATTTT.

Many counts were recorded for this clonotype. V is TRBV12-3 or TRBV12-4 and J is TRBJ1-2, with D possibly TRBD1 on 6 matching bases. Trimming took off 0 bases at V and 0 bases at J, with 11 bases between the two ends. CDR3 length equals 16 residues. CDR3 in DNA: TGTGCCAGCAGTTTAGCCGGGACAATATCTAACTATGGCTACACCTTC. Translating gives CASSLAGTISNYGYTF.

To note about this clonotype: This clone may be a read error of a much larger clone one base away. The chain combines TRBV28 with TRBJ1-4, with 9 bases aligning to TRBD1. CDR1 is MDHEN, CDR2 SYDVKM, per germline. This CDR3 comprises 17 residues. The CDR3 sequence: CAGSPQGAIRIGEKLFF. In DNA form, the CDR3 reads TGTGCCGGCAGTCCACAGGGGGCGATACGTATAGGTGAAAAACTGTTTTTT. The entire variable domain, with the rest obtained from reference TRBV28 and TRBJ1-4, is as follows: DVKVTQSSRYLVKRTGEKVFLECVQDMDHENMFWYRQDPGLGLRLIYFSYDVKMKEKGDIPEGYSVSREKKERFSLILESASTNQTSMYLCAGSPQGAIRIGEKLFFGSGTQLSVL.

The chain joins TRBV11-2 to TRBJ2-7; 10 bases map to TRBD2. The CDR3 extends over 19 amino acids. Germline lookup yields CDR1 SGHAT and CDR2 FQNNGV. The junction had 16 bases not matched to a gene; V was cut back by 5 bases and J by 0 bases. For the CDR3, the DNA is TGTGCCAGCAGCCAAGCGGGACTAGCGAAGTACCTCAGCTCCTACGAGCAGTACGTC. Translation gives CASSQAGLAKYLSSYEQYV.

Note on this clonotype: The junction departs from germline at one end; a sequencing error may be responsible. This chain uses TRBV6-2 or TRBV6-3 with TRBJ1-2; unclear D gene. Germline lookup yields CDR1 MNHEY and CDR2 SVGEGT. CDR3 length: 14 residues. This chain's CDR3 is CASSHSGSNYGYTF. The CDR3 DNA follows: TGTGCCAGCAGTCACTCTGGCAGCAACTATGGCTACACCTTC.

The chain combines TRBV9 with TRBJ2-3; TRBD2 matches at 9 bases. This CDR3 has 17 amino acids. V was clipped by 0 bases and J by 1 base; unmatched bases: 6. CDR1 is SGDLS and CDR2 is YYNGEE in the germline V gene. The CDR3 DNA reads as TGTGCCAGCAGCGTAGTCCTAGCGGGGCGCCGCACAGATACGCAGTATTTT. Its translation is CASSVVLAGRRTDTQYF. The full variable domain, in which reference TRBV9 and TRBJ2-3 provide the parts outside the CDR3, is DSGVTQTPKHLITATGQRVTLRCSPRSGDLSVYWYQQSLDQGLQFLIQYYNGEERAKGNILERFSAQQFPDLHSELNLSSLELGDSALYFCASSVVLAGRRTDTQYFGPGTRLTVL.

This clonotype showed up many times. The genes are TRBV24-1 and TRBJ2-3; no clear D gene. With 0 bases removed from V and 2 bases from J, the gap between germline ends came to 11 bases. The CDR3 runs 16 residues. CDR1 is KGHDR, CDR2 SFDVKD, per germline. The CDR3 sequence is CATSDLGRSDTDTQYF. In DNA, the CDR3 is TGTGCCACCAGTGATTTGGGGCGGTCAGACACAGATACGCAGTATTTT.

This clonotype was found many times. This chain uses TRBV19 with TRBJ1-5, with D possibly matching TRBD1 (5 bases). The CDR3 extends over 16 amino acids. Trimming pared 9 bases from V and 6 bases from J, leaving 24 bases between. Per the germline V gene, CDR1 is LNHDA and CDR2 is SQIVND (reference sequence). This CDR3 is CASPKGKYVRFQPQHF. CDR3 nucleotides: TGTGCCAGCCCTAAGGGGAAATATGTACGATTTCAGCCCCAGCATTTT. Combining the CDR3 with reference TRBV19 and TRBJ1-5 gives the whole variable domain DGGITQSPKYLFRKEGQNVTLSCEQNLNHDAMYWYRQDPGQGLRLIYYSQIVNDFQKGDIAEGYSVSREKKESFPLTVTSAQKNPTAFYLCASPKGKYVRFQPQHFGDGTRLSIL.

Concerning this clonotype: Being one base from a much bigger clone, this may be a read error. The chain carries TRBV6-2 or TRBV6-3 and TRBJ2-3, with D hard to call. Germline V CDR1 and CDR2: MNHEY, SVGEGT. Trimming stripped 8 bases from V and 2 bases from J, with 5 bases between. The CDR3 runs 11 residues. CDR3 nucleotide sequence: TGTGCCAGCGGTACCACAGATACGCAGTATTTT. Encoded protein: CASGTTDTQYF.

In the case of this clonotype: An end of the junction differs from the germline gene, which may be a read error. The chain recombines TRBV12-3 or TRBV12-4 with TRBJ2-7, with unresolved D. The CDR3 is 11 amino acids. CDR3 in DNA: TGTGCCAGCAGCTCCCAGTACGGGCAGTACTTC. This encodes CASSSQYGQYF.

This clonotype was found many times. The rearrangement links TRBV18 to TRBJ2-3; 8 bases line up with TRBD1. There are 15 residues in the CDR3. CDR1 is KGHSH, CDR2 LQKENI, per germline. With 1 base clipped from V and 3 bases from J, the junction kept 3 bases outside the gene matches. The CDR3 sequence: CASSPLGQGTDTQYF. In nucleotides, the CDR3 is TGTGCCAGCTCACCACTAGGACAGGGAACAGATACGCAGTATTTT.

Many counts were recorded for this clonotype. The genes are TRBV24-1 and TRBJ2-5; 7 bases fit TRBD1. The V gene end was trimmed by 4 bases and the J gene end by 4 bases; junction bases not matched to a gene: 11. Germline-derived CDR1 and CDR2 are KGHDR and SFDVKD. This CDR3 has 16 residues. The CDR3 nucleotides are TGTGCCACCAGTGACCTAACGGACAGGAATCGAGAGACCCAGTACTTC. Translating gives CATSDLTDRNRETQYF.

In regard to this clonotype: One end of the junction does not line up with germline, which may come from a read error. CDR3 sequence (DNA): TGTGCCAGCAGCTTGTCAACTGATTCACCCCTCCGCTTT. Amino acid sequence: CASSLSTDSPLRF. This rearrangement joins TRBV7-3 to TRBJ1-6; D call uncertain. Looked up from germline, CDR1 is SGHTA and CDR2 is FQGTGA. The CDR3 loop spans 13 amino acids.

A few counts support this clonotype. The V call is TRBV10-1, the J call TRBJ2-1; TRBD1 matches 12 bases. Per the germline V gene, CDR1 is WNHNN and CDR2 is SYGVQD (reference sequence). The trim removed 5 bases at V and 8 bases at J, leaving 7 bases unmatched. The CDR3 runs 15 residues. CDR3 DNA: TGCGCCAGCAGTCCGGGGGGGACAGGGGGCGATGAGCAGTTCTTC. Its translation is CASSPGGTGGDEQFF.

This clonotype showed up many times. The chain employs TRBV15 and TRBJ1-3; 9 nucleotides align to TRBD1. CDR1 is LNHNV and CDR2 is YYDKDF in the germline V gene (reference sequence). J gave up 4 bases and V 6 bases, and 7 bases lay outside the gene matches. The CDR3 is made up of 15 amino acids. DNA for the CDR3: TGTGCCACCAGTCCCAGGACAGGGGCGGGAAACACCATATATTTT. This codes for CATSPRTGAGNTIYF.